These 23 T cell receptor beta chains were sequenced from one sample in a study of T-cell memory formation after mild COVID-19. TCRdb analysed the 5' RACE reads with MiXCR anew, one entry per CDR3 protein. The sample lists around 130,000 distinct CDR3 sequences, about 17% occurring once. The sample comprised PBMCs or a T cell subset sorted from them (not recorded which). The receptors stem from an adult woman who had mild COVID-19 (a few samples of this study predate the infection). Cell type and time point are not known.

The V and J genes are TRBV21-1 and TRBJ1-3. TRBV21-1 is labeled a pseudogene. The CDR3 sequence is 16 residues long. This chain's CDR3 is CASSKGGESSGNTIYF. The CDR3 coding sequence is TGTGCCAGCAGCAAAGGCGGTGAGAGCTCTGGAAACACCATATATTTT.

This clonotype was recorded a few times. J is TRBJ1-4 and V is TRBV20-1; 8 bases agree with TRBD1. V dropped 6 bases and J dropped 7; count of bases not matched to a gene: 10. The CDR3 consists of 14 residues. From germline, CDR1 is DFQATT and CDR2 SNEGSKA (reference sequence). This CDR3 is CSAGTGAPGEKLFF. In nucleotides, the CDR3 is TGCAGTGCCGGGACAGGCGCACCGGGTGAAAAACTGTTTTTT.

In DNA form, the CDR3 reads TGTGCCAGCACCAACTTTGGAGAGTCTAGCGGGTGGTCCTACAATGAGCAGTTCTTC. Translation: CASTNFGESSGWSYNEQFF. The chain uses TRBV12-3 or TRBV12-4 and TRBJ2-1; TRBD2 aligns across 8 bases. The CDR3 is made up of 19 amino acids. V shed 7 bases, J shed 1 base, and the junction held 18 bases outside the gene matches.

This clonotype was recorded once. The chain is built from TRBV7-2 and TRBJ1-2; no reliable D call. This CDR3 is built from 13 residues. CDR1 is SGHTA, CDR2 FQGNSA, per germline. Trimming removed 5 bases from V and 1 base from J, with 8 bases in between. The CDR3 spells CASSPAINYGYTF. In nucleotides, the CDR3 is TGTGCCAGCAGCCCCGCTATTAACTATGGCTACACCTTC. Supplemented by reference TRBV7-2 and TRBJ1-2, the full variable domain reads GAGVSQSPSNKVTEKGKDVELRCDPISGHTALYWYRQSLGQGLEFLIYFQGNSAPDKSGLPSDRFSAERTGGSVSTLTIQRTQQEDSAVYLCASSPAINYGYTFGSGTRLTVV.

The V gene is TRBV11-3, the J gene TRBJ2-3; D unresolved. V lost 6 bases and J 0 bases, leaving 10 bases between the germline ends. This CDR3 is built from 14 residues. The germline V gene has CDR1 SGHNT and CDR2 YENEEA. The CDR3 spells CASSKAFSTDTQYF. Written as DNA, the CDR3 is TGTGCCAGCAGTAAGGCTTTTAGCACAGATACGCAGTATTTT.

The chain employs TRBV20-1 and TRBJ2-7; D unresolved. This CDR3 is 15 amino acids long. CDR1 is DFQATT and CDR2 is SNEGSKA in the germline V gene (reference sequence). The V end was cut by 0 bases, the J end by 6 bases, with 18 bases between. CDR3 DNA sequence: TGCAGTGCTAGAGATCCAAGACTCGCGCTTGGCGAGCAGTACTTC. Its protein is CSARDPRLALGEQYF.

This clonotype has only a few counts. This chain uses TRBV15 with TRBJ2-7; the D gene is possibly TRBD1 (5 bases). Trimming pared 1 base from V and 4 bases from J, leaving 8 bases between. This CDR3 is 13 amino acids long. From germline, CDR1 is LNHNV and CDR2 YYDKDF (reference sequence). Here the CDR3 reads CATSRVKGYEQYF. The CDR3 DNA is TGTGCCACCAGCAGAGTAAAGGGGTACGAGCAGTACTTC.

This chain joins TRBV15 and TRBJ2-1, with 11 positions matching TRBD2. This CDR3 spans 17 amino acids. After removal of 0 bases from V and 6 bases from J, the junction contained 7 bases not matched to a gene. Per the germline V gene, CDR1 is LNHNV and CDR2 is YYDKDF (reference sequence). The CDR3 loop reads CATSRDRLAGFTNEQFF. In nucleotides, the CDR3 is TGTGCCACCAGCAGAGATAGACTAGCGGGGTTCACCAATGAGCAGTTCTTC.

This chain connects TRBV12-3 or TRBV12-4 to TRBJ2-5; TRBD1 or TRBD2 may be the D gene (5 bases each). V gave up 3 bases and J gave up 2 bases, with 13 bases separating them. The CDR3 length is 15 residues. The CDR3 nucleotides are TGTGCCAGCAGTTTTGTCCAGGGAGAGCAAGAGACCCAGTACTTC. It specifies CASSFVQGEQETQYF.

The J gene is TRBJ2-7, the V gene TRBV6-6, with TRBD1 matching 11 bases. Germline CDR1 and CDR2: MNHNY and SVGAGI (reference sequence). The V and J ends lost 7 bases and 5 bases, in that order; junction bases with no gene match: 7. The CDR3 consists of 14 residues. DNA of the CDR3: TGTGCCAGCACCTCTAGGACAGGGGGCGACGAGCAGTACTTC. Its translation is CASTSRTGGDEQYF.

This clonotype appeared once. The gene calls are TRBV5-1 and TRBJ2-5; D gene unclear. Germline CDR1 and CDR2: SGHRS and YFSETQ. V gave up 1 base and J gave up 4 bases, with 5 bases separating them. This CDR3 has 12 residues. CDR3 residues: CASSLKGETQYF. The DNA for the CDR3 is TGCGCCAGCAGCTTGAAGGGAGAGACCCAGTACTTC. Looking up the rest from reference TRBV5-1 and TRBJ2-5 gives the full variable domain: KAGVTQTPRYLIKTRGQQVTLSCSPISGHRSVSWYQQTPGQGLQFLFEYFSETQRNKGNFPGRFSGRQFSNSRSEMNVSTLELGDSALYLCASSLKGETQYFGPGTRLLVL.

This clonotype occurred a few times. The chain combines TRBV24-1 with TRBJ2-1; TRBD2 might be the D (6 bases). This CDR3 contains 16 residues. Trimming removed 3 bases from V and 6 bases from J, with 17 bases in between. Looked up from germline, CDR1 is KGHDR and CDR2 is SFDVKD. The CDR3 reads CATSDPLDYLPNEQFF. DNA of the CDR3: TGTGCCACCAGTGATCCGCTGGACTACCTACCCAATGAGCAGTTCTTC.

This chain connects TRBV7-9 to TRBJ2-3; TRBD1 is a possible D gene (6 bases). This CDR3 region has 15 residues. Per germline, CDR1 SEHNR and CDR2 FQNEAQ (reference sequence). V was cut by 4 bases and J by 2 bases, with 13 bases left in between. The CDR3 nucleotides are TGTGCCAGCAGCTACCGGACAGCCAACACAGATACGCAGTATTTT. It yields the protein CASSYRTANTDTQYF.

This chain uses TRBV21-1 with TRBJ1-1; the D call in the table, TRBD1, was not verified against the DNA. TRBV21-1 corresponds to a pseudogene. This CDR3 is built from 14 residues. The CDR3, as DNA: TGTGCCAGCAGATTCGCCAGGGGCTGTACTGAAGCTTTCTTT. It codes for CASRFARGCTEAFF.

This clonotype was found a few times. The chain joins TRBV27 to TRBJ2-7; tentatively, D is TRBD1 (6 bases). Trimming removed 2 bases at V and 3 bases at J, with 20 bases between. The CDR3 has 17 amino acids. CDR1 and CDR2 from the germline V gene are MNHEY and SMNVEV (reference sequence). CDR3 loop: CASSLPPPAGAVYEQYF. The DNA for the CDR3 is TGTGCCAGCAGTTTACCCCCTCCGGCAGGGGCGGTCTACGAGCAGTACTTC.

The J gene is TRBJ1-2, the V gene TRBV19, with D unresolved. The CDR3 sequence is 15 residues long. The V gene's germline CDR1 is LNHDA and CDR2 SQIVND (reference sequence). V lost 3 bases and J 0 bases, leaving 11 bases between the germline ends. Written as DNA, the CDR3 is TGTGCCAGTAGTATTTACGGGAACGCTAACTATGGCTACACCTTC. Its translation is CASSIYGNANYGYTF.

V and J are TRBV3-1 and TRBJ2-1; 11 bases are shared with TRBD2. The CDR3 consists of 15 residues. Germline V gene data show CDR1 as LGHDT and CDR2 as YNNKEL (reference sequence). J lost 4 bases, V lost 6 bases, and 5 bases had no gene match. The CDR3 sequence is CASSRTSGYYNEQFF. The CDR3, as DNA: TGTGCCAGCAGTCGGACTAGCGGGTATTACAATGAGCAGTTCTTC.

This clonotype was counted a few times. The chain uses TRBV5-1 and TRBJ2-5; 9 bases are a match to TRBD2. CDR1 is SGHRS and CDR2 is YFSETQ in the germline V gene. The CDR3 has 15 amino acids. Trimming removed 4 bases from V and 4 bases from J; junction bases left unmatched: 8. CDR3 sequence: CASSLNSGRGETQYF. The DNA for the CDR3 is TGCGCCAGCAGCCTAAATAGCGGGAGAGGAGAGACCCAGTACTTC.

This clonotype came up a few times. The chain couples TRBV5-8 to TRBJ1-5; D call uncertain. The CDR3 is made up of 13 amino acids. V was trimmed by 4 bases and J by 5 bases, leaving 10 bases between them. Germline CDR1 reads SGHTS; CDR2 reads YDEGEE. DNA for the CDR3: TGTGCCAGCAGCCCAGGTGTCGATCAGCCCCAGCATTTT. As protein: CASSPGVDQPQHF.

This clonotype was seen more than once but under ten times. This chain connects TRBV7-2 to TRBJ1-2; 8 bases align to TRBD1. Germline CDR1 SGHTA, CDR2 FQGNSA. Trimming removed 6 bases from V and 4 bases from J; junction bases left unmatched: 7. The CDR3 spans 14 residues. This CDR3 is CASSQQGGSYGYTF. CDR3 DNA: TGTGCCAGCAGTCAACAGGGGGGTAGCTATGGCTACACCTTC.

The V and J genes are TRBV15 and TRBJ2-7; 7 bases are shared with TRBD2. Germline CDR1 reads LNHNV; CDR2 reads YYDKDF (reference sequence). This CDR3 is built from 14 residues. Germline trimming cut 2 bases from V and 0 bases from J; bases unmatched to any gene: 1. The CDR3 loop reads CATSRLADSYEQYF. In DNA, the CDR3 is TGTGCCACCAGCAGACTAGCGGACTCCTACGAGCAGTACTTC.

In DNA form, the CDR3 reads TGCAGTGCTGGTGTAGCGGGAGAGACCCAGTACTTC. It yields the protein CSAGVAGETQYF. This chain links TRBV20-1 with TRBJ2-5; TRBD2 matches 7 bases. Per germline, CDR1 DFQATT and CDR2 SNEGSKA (reference sequence). This CDR3 comprises 12 residues. V lost 5 bases and J lost 4; bases outside the gene matches: 4.

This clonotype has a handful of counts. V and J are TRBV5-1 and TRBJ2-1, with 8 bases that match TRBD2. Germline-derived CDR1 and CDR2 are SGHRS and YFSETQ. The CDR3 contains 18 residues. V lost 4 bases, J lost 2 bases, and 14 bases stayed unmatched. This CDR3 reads CASSPWTGAGGAYNEQFF. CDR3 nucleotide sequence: TGCGCCAGCAGCCCCTGGACTGGGGCGGGGGGCGCCTACAATGAGCAGTTCTTC.